This passage covers 21 T cell receptor beta chains from one sample sequenced in a study of patients and donors after allogeneic stem cell transplantation. TCRdb re-analysed the RT-PCR reads in MiXCR, keeping a single row per CDR3 protein. Here the sample spans 920,000 or so distinct CDR3 sequences, under 20% being singletons. The sample comprised blood, either unsorted or a sorted T cell fraction (not recorded which). These TCRs come from a human donor who was either an allogeneic HSCT recipient or a stem cell or donor lymphocyte infusion donor (not recorded which). It is not recorded whose cells these are; they may come from a transplant donor.

The V call is TRBV12-3 or TRBV12-4, the J call TRBJ2-7; 11 nucleotides agree with TRBD1. The junction had 3 bases not matched to a gene; V was cut back by 5 bases and J by 6 bases. The CDR3 runs 13 residues. The CDR3 DNA follows: TGTGCCAGCAGTGTGGGACAGGGGGGCGAGCAGTACTTC. Translation gives CASSVGQGGEQYF.

This clonotype showed up just a few times. This chain joins TRBV5-4 and TRBJ1-2, with D tentatively TRBD1 (6 bases). The CDR3 length is 15 residues. Germline V lookup: CDR1 SGHNT, CDR2 YYREEE (reference sequence). V dropped 4 bases and J dropped 2 bases, with 15 bases sitting between them. CDR3 in DNA: TGTGCCAGCAGCCTACAAGGGGGGGGGAACTATGGCTACACCTTC. Residues: CASSLQGGGNYGYTF.

This clonotype was seen more than once but under ten times. The rearrangement uses TRBV7-9 and TRBJ1-1, with D unclear. This CDR3 region has 16 residues. Trimming shortened V by 3 bases and J by 1 base, and 15 bases separated the two germline ends. Germline assignment: CDR1 SEHNR and CDR2 FQNEAQ (reference sequence). The chain's CDR3 is CASSFMRTAQNTEAFF. DNA for the CDR3: TGTGCCAGCAGCTTCATGAGGACGGCCCAGAACACTGAAGCTTTCTTT. Complete variable domain (other parts from reference TRBV7-9 and TRBJ1-1): DTGVSQNPRHKITKRGQNVTFRCDPISEHNRLYWYRQTLGQGPEFLTYFQNEAQLEKSRLLSDRFSAERPKGSFSTLEIQRTEQGDSAMYLCASSFMRTAQNTEAFFGQGTRLTVV.

This clonotype came up many times. This rearrangement joins TRBV12-3 or TRBV12-4 to TRBJ2-1, with TRBD1 matching over 8 bases. J was trimmed by 2 bases and V by 6 bases; bases with no gene match: 12. The CDR3 contains 17 residues. In DNA form, the CDR3 reads TGTGCCAGCAGCTTCCCCGGACAGGGACTTACCTACAATGAGCAGTTCTTC. This translates into CASSFPGQGLTYNEQFF.

In this sample, this clonotype turned up a few times. CDR3: CSAVQGKRETQYF. For the CDR3, the DNA is TGCAGTGCGGTACAGGGAAAGCGAGAGACCCAGTACTTC. This chain links TRBV20-1 with TRBJ2-5, with D maybe TRBD1 (6 bases). The V end was cut by 6 bases, the J end by 4 bases, with 15 bases between. CDR3 length: 13 amino acids. Looked up from germline, CDR1 is DFQATT and CDR2 is SNEGSKA (reference sequence).

V gene TRBV10-3 combines with J gene TRBJ2-5, with D unclear. Trimming stripped 2 bases from V and 5 bases from J, with 9 bases between. CDR3 size: 13 residues. Germline CDR1 reads ENHRY; CDR2 reads SYGVKD. The CDR3, as DNA: TGTGCCATCAGTGAGAACCAGAGGGAGACCCAGTACTTC. Translation: CAISENQRETQYF.

In its sample, this clonotype was seen a few times. This chain uses TRBV20-1 with TRBJ2-2; a possible D gene is TRBD2 (7 bases). Looked up from germline, CDR1 is DFQATT and CDR2 is SNEGSKA (reference sequence). This CDR3 contains 20 residues. Trimming shortened V by 0 bases and J by 5 bases, and 28 bases separated the two germline ends. Here the CDR3 DNA reads TGCAGTGCTAGAGACTCAAGGCGCAGTCGGGGGGCCCTCGGGACCGGGGAGCTGTTTTTT. Translation gives CSARDSRRSRGALGTGELFF.

This rearrangement joins TRBV24-1 to TRBJ2-7; a possible D gene is TRBD1 (6 bases). With 7 bases removed from V and 2 bases from J, the gap between germline ends came to 8 bases. The CDR3 extends over 12 amino acids. Germline CDR1 KGHDR, CDR2 SFDVKD. The CDR3 is CATRGDTYEQYF. The CDR3 region has the DNA TGTGCCACCAGGGGGGACACCTACGAGCAGTACTTC.

In its sample, this clonotype was seen a few times. V and J are TRBV6-1 and TRBJ2-2; possible D gene TRBD2, 5 bases. There are 14 residues in the CDR3. Trimming removed 10 bases from V and 0 bases from J, with 12 bases in between. Per germline, CDR1 MNHNS and CDR2 SASEGT. The CDR3 loop reads CATGGSSNTGELFF. The CDR3 nucleotides read TGTGCCACGGGCGGGTCATCGAACACCGGGGAGCTGTTTTTT.

This clonotype appeared a few times. The rearrangement joins TRBV18 to TRBJ2-5; D unresolved. Germline loops: CDR1 KGHSH, CDR2 LQKENI. The CDR3 covers 13 residues. V lost 0 bases, J lost 5 bases, and 7 bases lay in between. The CDR3 loop is CASSPPIRETQYF. The CDR3 DNA reads TGTGCCAGCTCACCACCCATCCGGGAGACCCAGTACTTC.

This clonotype was counted between two and nine times. The chain uses TRBV24-1 and TRBJ2-7; D call uncertain. The germline CDR1 and CDR2 sequences are KGHDR and SFDVKD. CDR3 length equals 13 residues. The germline V and J ends were trimmed by 0 bases and 7 bases, with 9 bases remaining between them. CDR3 loop: CATSDLKGMEQYF. The CDR3, as DNA: TGTGCCACCAGTGATTTGAAGGGCATGGAGCAGTACTTC.

This clonotype was observed a handful of times. The chain employs TRBV18 and TRBJ2-2, with 11 bases aligning to TRBD2. The CDR3 runs to 16 residues. Unmatched junction bases numbered 2, after V lost 3 bases and J lost 2 bases. CDR1 KGHSH and CDR2 LQKENI come from the germline V gene. CDR3 in DNA: TGTGCCAGCTCACCGGGACTAGCGGAAAACACCGGGGAGCTGTTTTTT. Protein: CASSPGLAENTGELFF.

The CDR3 region is CASSLFEETQYF. CDR3 in DNA: TGTGCCAGCAGTTTATTCGAAGAGACCCAGTACTTC. The chain uses TRBV12-3 or TRBV12-4 and TRBJ2-5; no clear D. The CDR3 runs to 12 residues. V was trimmed by 2 bases and J by 3 bases, leaving 4 bases between them.

The V gene is TRBV20-1, the J gene TRBJ1-6, with D unresolved. The V and J ends lost 2 bases and 0 bases respectively, with 11 bases between them. The CDR3 is 16 residues long. Germline CDR1 reads DFQATT; CDR2 reads SNEGSKA (reference sequence). CDR3 sequence: CSARREESSYNSPLHF. The CDR3 bases are TGCAGTGCTAGAAGGGAGGAAAGCTCCTATAATTCACCCCTCCACTTT.

The CDR3 loop reads CASSIVGPGQGSLYEQYF. CDR3 nucleotides: TGTGCCAGTAGTATAGTTGGACCGGGACAGGGAAGCCTCTACGAGCAGTACTTC. The rearrangement joins TRBV19 to TRBJ2-7; 9 nucleotides line up with TRBD1. The CDR3 spans 18 residues. J lost 3 bases, V lost 1 base, and 13 bases had no gene match. The germline V gene has CDR1 LNHDA and CDR2 SQIVND (reference sequence). Drawing the rest from reference TRBV19 and TRBJ2-7, the complete variable domain is DGGITQSPKYLFRKEGQNVTLSCEQNLNHDAMYWYRQDPGQGLRLIYYSQIVNDFQKGDIAEGYSVSREKKESFPLTVTSAQKNPTAFYLCASSIVGPGQGSLYEQYFGPGTRLTVT.

This clonotype was counted between two and nine times. V and J are TRBV29-1 and TRBJ2-5; 10 bases align to TRBD1. V dropped 5 bases and J dropped 0; count of bases not matched to a gene: 6. The CDR3 loop spans 15 amino acids. Germline CDR1 and CDR2: SQVTM and ANQGSEA. The CDR3 protein is CSVSGQGTYQETQYF. As DNA, the CDR3 is TGCAGCGTTTCGGGACAGGGGACCTACCAAGAGACCCAGTACTTC. The variable domain in full, with the rest retrieved from reference TRBV29-1 and TRBJ2-5, is SAVISQKPSRDICQRGTSLTIQCQVDSQVTMMFWYRQQPGQSLTLIATANQGSEATYESGFVIDKFPISRPNLTFSTLTVSNMSPEDSSIYLCSVSGQGTYQETQYFGPGTRLLVL.

This chain connects TRBV12-3 or TRBV12-4 to TRBJ2-1, with D uncertain. Trimming stripped 5 bases from V and 8 bases from J, with 7 bases between. There are 11 residues in the CDR3. In DNA form, the CDR3 reads TGTGCCAGCAGTCGTTTGGATGAGCAGTTCTTC. Residues: CASSRLDEQFF.

Only a few counts were recorded for this clonotype. J is TRBJ2-7 and V is TRBV12-3 or TRBV12-4, with D uncertain. This CDR3 has 12 residues. The ends were cut back, 3 bases at V and 5 bases at J, with 8 bases in the middle. In nucleotides, the CDR3 is TGTGCCAGCAGTTTCGGGTTCCACGAGCAGTACTTC. Translated: CASSFGFHEQYF.

This clonotype was found a few times. This sequence joins TRBV20-1 and TRBJ2-6; no definite D call. In germline, CDR1 is DFQATT, CDR2 SNEGSKA (reference sequence). V shed 1 base and J shed 4 bases, with 14 bases lying between them. This CDR3 comprises 16 residues. CDR3 coding DNA: TGCAGTGCTAGAGTTAGCCATTCCACCGGGGCCAACGTCCTGACTTTC. As protein: CSARVSHSTGANVLTF.

This clonotype was counted many times. The genes are TRBV12-3 or TRBV12-4 and TRBJ2-4; TRBD1 aligns across 12 bases. Losses at the gene ends were 3 bases for V and 4 bases for J; bases not matched to a gene: 4. This CDR3 spans 16 amino acids. CDR3 sequence: CASSFGTGGPKNIQYF. The CDR3 DNA reads TGTGCCAGCAGTTTCGGGACAGGGGGCCCAAAAAACATTCAGTACTTC.

The V call is TRBV5-6, the J call TRBJ2-3; a possible D gene is TRBD1 (6 bases). Trimming stripped 5 bases from V and 3 bases from J, with 7 bases between. This CDR3 is built from 12 residues. CDR1 is SGHDT, CDR2 YYEEEE, per germline. The CDR3 DNA is TGTGCCAGCAGGGGGACAACAGATACGCAGTATTTT. This codes for CASRGTTDTQYF.